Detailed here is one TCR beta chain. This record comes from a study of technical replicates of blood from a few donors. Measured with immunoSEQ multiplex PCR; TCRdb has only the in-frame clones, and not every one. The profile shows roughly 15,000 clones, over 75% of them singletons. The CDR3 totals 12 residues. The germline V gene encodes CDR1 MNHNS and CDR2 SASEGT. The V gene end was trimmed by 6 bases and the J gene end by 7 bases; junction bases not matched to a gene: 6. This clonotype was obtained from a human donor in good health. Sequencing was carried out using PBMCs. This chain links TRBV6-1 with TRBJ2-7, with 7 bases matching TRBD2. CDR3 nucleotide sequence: TGTGCCAGCAGAGGGAGGGCGGGGGAGCAGTACTTC. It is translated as CASRGRAGEQYF.